One and the same sample provided the 6 T cell receptor beta chains below, sequenced in a study of Graves' ophthalmopathy and Graves' hyperthyroidism. Amplifying from RNA transcripts, the study obtained TCR beta CDR3 regions. HTBI primers were employed in first-round RT-PCR, then a second-round multiplex PCR followed. TCRdb fed the multiplex PCR reads into MiXCR, producing one record per CDR3 protein. The sample lists around 660,000 distinct CDR3 sequences; roughly two fifths were seen once. The sequenced sample consisted of peripheral blood. The origin of the receptors is an adult man with Graves' ophthalmopathy.

Of note for this clonotype: Being one base from a much bigger clone, this may be a read error. The rearrangement uses TRBV7-9 and TRBJ1-4; D unclear. CDR3 size: 14 residues. Germline lookup yields CDR1 SEHNR and CDR2 FQNEAQ (reference sequence). V was cut by 5 bases and J by 8 bases, with 15 bases left in between. For the CDR3, the DNA is TGTGCCAGCAGCCTGGGAGGCACTATAGAAAAACTGTTTTTT. This encodes CASSLGGTIEKLFF.

In its sample, this clonotype was seen once. CDR3 sequence reads: CASSFRYGTGTDTQYF. CDR3 DNA sequence: TGTGCCAGCAGCTTCCGGTACGGGACAGGGACAGATACGCAGTATTTT. The rearrangement links TRBV11-2 to TRBJ2-3, with TRBD1 matching 9 bases. Germline V gene sequence: CDR1 SGHAT, CDR2 FQNNGV. There are 16 residues in the CDR3. V dropped 3 bases and J dropped 3; count of bases not matched to a gene: 7.

This clonotype was found once. The rearrangement uses TRBV7-2 and TRBJ1-2; 9 bases match TRBD1. CDR1 is SGHTA, CDR2 FQGNSA, per germline. This CDR3 spans 14 amino acids. The V gene end was trimmed by 2 bases and the J gene end by 6 bases; junction bases not matched to a gene: 4. The CDR3 protein is CASSLQRTGDGYTF. The CDR3 DNA is TGTGCCAGCAGCTTACAACGGACAGGGGATGGCTACACCTTC.

The chain uses TRBV4-1 and TRBJ2-2; a weak D match, TRBD1 (5 bases). This CDR3 spans 14 amino acids. From germline, CDR1 is MGHRA and CDR2 YSYEKL. V was clipped by 0 bases and J by 6 bases, with 8 bases between them. The CDR3 spells CASSQERGAGELFF. For the CDR3, the DNA is TGCGCCAGCAGCCAAGAAAGGGGTGCCGGGGAGCTGTTTTTT.

This clonotype was seen more than once but under ten times. V is TRBV5-1 and J is TRBJ2-5; weak D call: TRBD1 (6 bases). The length of the CDR3 is 13 residues. V shed 3 bases and J shed 7 bases, with 13 bases lying between them. CDR1 is SGHRS and CDR2 is YFSETQ in the germline V gene. The CDR3 region is CASSWGTTGTQYF. CDR3 in DNA: TGCGCCAGCAGCTGGGGTACGACAGGGACCCAGTACTTC.

The DNA of the CDR3 is TGTGCCAGCAGCTCCATGGACAGGGGGATCGGCTACACCTTC. Amino acids: CASSSMDRGIGYTF. The rearrangement joins TRBV7-9 to TRBJ1-2; 10 bases align to TRBD1. The V and J ends lost 4 bases and 8 bases, in that order; junction bases with no gene match: 7. Germline V gene lookup returns CDR1 SEHNR and CDR2 FQNEAQ (reference sequence). The CDR3 contains 14 residues.